This passage covers 22 T cell receptor beta chains from one sample sequenced in a study of chemoradiotherapy in HPV16-positive cancers. Clones were read by immunoSEQ multiplex PCR, and TCRdb kept only the in-frame ones, dropping some. The top ten clones hold roughly 3.7% of a sample with several thousand clones, nearly 80% of them seen once. The sample was acquired from a patient who underwent chemoradiotherapy. These receptors all come from a human donor with HPV-associated anogenital cancer.

The chain links TRBV30 to TRBJ2-1, with a weak D call TRBD2 (6 bases). The V end lost 2 bases, the J end lost 10 bases, and 18 bases lay between the germline ends. The length of the CDR3 is 14 residues. CDR1 is GTSNPN, CDR2 SVGIG, per germline (reference sequence). CDR3 nucleotide sequence: TGTGCCTGGAGTCTAATGCGGGGAAGGGTAGAGCAGTTCTTC. Protein product: CAWSLMRGRVEQFF.

The chain has TRBV19 and TRBJ2-7, with D possibly being TRBD1 (7 bases). The CDR3 is 14 residues long. CDR1 is LNHDA and CDR2 is SQIVND in the germline V gene (reference sequence). V dropped 7 bases and J dropped 2 bases, with 15 bases sitting between them. The CDR3 DNA reads TGTGCCAGTAAAGTTACCAGGGGGGCCTACGAGCAGTACTTC. It specifies CASKVTRGAYEQYF.

This clone was counted a few times. The chain employs TRBV28 and TRBJ1-1; no clear D. Per germline, CDR1 MDHEN and CDR2 SYDVKM. Trimming pared 10 bases from V and 1 base from J, leaving 7 bases between. CDR3 length: 11 amino acids. The CDR3 spells CAIGRNTEAFF. The CDR3 nucleotides read TGTGCCATCGGGAGGAACACTGAAGCTTTCTTT.

The genes are TRBV18 and TRBJ2-7; TRBD1 matches at 12 bases. Trimming cost V 3 bases and J 3 bases; bases outside gene matches: 3. The CDR3 consists of 15 residues. Per germline, CDR1 KGHSH and CDR2 LQKENI. In DNA, the CDR3 is TGTGCCAGCTCACCCGGGACAGGGGGCTTCTACGAGCAGTACTTC. It translates to CASSPGTGGFYEQYF.

The V and J genes are TRBV7-2 and TRBJ1-5; no firm D call. The V end was cut by 5 bases, the J end by 3 bases, with 5 bases between. Looked up from germline, CDR1 is SGHTA and CDR2 is FQGNSA. The CDR3 consists of 12 residues. CDR3 loop: CASSPYNQPQHF. DNA for the CDR3: TGTGCCAGCAGCCCCTACAATCAGCCCCAGCATTTT.

The chain joins TRBV28 to TRBJ2-2; 8 bases fit TRBD1. Trimming took 7 bases from V and 2 from J; bases not matched to a gene: 9. In germline, CDR1 is MDHEN, CDR2 SYDVKM. This CDR3 comprises 16 residues. Here the CDR3 DNA reads TGTGCCAGCATCACAGACAGGGGAGCCAACACCGGGGAGCTGTTTTTT. As protein: CASITDRGANTGELFF. The variable domain in full, with the rest retrieved from reference TRBV28 and TRBJ2-2, is DVKVTQSSRYLVKRTGEKVFLECVQDMDHENMFWYRQDPGLGLRLIYFSYDVKMKEKGDIPEGYSVSREKKERFSLILESASTNQTSMYLCASITDRGANTGELFFGEGSRLTVL.

The gene calls are TRBV5-4 and TRBJ1-3, with D perhaps TRBD1 (6 bases). V was shortened by 4 bases and J by 2 bases, with 10 bases between the two germline ends. The CDR3 is made up of 14 amino acids. Per the germline V gene, CDR1 is SGHNT and CDR2 is YYREEE (reference sequence). The CDR3 DNA reads as TGTGCCAGCAGCGCACAGGGACCTGGAAACACCATATATTTT. Translation gives CASSAQGPGNTIYF.

The V call is TRBV7-8, the J call TRBJ1-4, with D unclear. CDR3 length: 14 residues. Germline V CDR1 and CDR2: SGHVS, FQNEAQ. V gave up 1 base and J gave up 8 bases, with 11 bases separating them. The chain's CDR3 is CASSLVSLGEKLFF. In nucleotides, the CDR3 is TGTGCCAGCAGCTTAGTGTCCCTCGGGGAAAAACTGTTTTTT. Supplemented by reference TRBV7-8 and TRBJ1-4, the full variable domain reads GAGVSQSPRYKVAKRGQDVALRCDPISGHVSLFWYQQALGQGPEFLTYFQNEAQLDKSGLPSDRFFAERPEGSVSTLKIQRTQQEDSAVYLCASSLVSLGEKLFFGSGTQLSVL.

This chain joins TRBV15 and TRBJ2-1; 10 bases map to TRBD2. After removal of 4 bases from V and 8 bases from J, the junction contained 14 bases not matched to a gene. This CDR3 comprises 17 residues. CDR1 LNHNV and CDR2 YYDKDF come from the germline V gene (reference sequence). CDR3 loop: CATSIQGSSGRNYEQFF. Here the CDR3 DNA reads TGTGCCACCAGCATTCAGGGATCTAGCGGGAGAAACTATGAGCAGTTCTTC.

The V and J genes are TRBV5-5 and TRBJ1-6, with TRBD1 matching over 11 bases. The J segment lost 8 bases and the V segment lost 5 bases, leaving 12 bases of the junction unmatched. The CDR3 totals 17 residues. Looked up from germline, CDR1 is SGHKS and CDR2 is YYEKEE (reference sequence). The CDR3 loop reads CASSFRGTGGVDSPLHF. As DNA, the CDR3 is TGTGCCAGCAGTTTCCGGGGGACAGGGGGAGTGGATTCACCCCTCCACTTT.

The V and J genes are TRBV7-9 and TRBJ2-7; 9 positions match TRBD1. CDR3 length: 18 residues. The V gene's germline CDR1 is SEHNR and CDR2 FQNEAQ (reference sequence). J was trimmed by 4 bases and V by 2 bases; bases with no gene match: 15. The DNA of the CDR3 is TGTGCCAGCAGCTTAAGGTCGGCGAGCGGGACAGGGTCATACGAGCAGTACTTC. This codes for CASSLRSASGTGSYEQYF.

This chain joins TRBV4-1 and TRBJ2-4, with D unresolved. The CDR3 covers 13 residues. Germline V gives CDR1 MGHRA, CDR2 YSYEKL. V was trimmed by 0 bases and J by 15 bases, leaving 15 bases between them. CDR3 sequence: CASSQDEADLRYF. CDR3 bases: TGCGCCAGCAGCCAAGATGAGGCAGACCTACGGTACTTC.

This sequence joins TRBV4-1 and TRBJ1-4; D remains unclear. V was shortened by 4 bases and J by 2 bases, with 26 bases between the two germline ends. The CDR3 is 20 residues long. Germline assignment: CDR1 MGHRA and CDR2 YSYEKL. CDR3: CASSLKTLGISPGTNEKLFF. As DNA, the CDR3 is TGCGCCAGCAGCCTAAAAACGCTGGGAATCTCCCCCGGGACTAATGAAAAACTGTTTTTT.

This sequence joins TRBV4-1 and TRBJ1-1, with D hard to call. With 2 bases removed from V and 5 bases from J, the gap between germline ends came to 15 bases. The germline V gene encodes CDR1 MGHRA and CDR2 YSYEKL. The CDR3 has 15 amino acids. In DNA form, the CDR3 reads TGCGCCAGCAGCCAACCTCGTGGGCCGGGAACTGAAGCTTTCTTT. Translating it yields CASSQPRGPGTEAFF.

The V and J genes are TRBV6-1 and TRBJ1-2; D is unresolved. The CDR3 has 13 amino acids. Trimming cost V 1 base and J 2 bases, with 5 bases left between them. Germline V gene lookup returns CDR1 MNHNS and CDR2 SASEGT. CDR3 sequence: CASSEEWNYGYTF. The CDR3 bases are TGTGCCAGCAGTGAAGAGTGGAACTATGGCTACACCTTC.

The V and J genes are TRBV9 and TRBJ2-7; D is unclear. V was shortened by 2 bases and J by 1 base, with 13 bases between the two germline ends. CDR3 length: 15 residues. The germline gives CDR1 SGDLS, CDR2 YYNGEE. The CDR3 is CASSVGSQSSYEQYF. CDR3 DNA: TGTGCCAGCAGCGTTGGTTCACAGAGTTCCTACGAGCAGTACTTC. Drawing the rest from reference TRBV9 and TRBJ2-7, the complete variable domain is DSGVTQTPKHLITATGQRVTLRCSPRSGDLSVYWYQQSLDQGLQFLIQYYNGEERAKGNILERFSAQQFPDLHSELNLSSLELGDSALYFCASSVGSQSSYEQYFGPGTRLTVT.

The V call is TRBV4-1, the J call TRBJ2-7; TRBD2 matches at 8 bases. Germline V gene data show CDR1 as MGHRA and CDR2 as YSYEKL. J gave up 2 bases and V 3 bases, and 6 bases lay outside the gene matches. The CDR3 is made up of 15 amino acids. This CDR3 reads CASSHLSGGPYEQYF. CDR3 bases: TGCGCCAGCAGCCATTTGTCGGGAGGGCCCTACGAGCAGTACTTC.

The chain carries TRBV18 and TRBJ1-1, with D tentatively TRBD1 (5 bases). This CDR3 region has 12 residues. The ends were cut back, 4 bases at V and 5 bases at J, with 8 bases in the middle. Germline-derived CDR1 and CDR2 are KGHSH and LQKENI. The CDR3 nucleotides read TGTGCCAGCTCACGGGGGGAGACTGAAGCTTTCTTT. Residues: CASSRGETEAFF.

J is TRBJ1-5 and V is TRBV2; 8 nucleotides match TRBD1. The CDR3 runs to 15 residues. V was pared by 6 bases and J by 4 bases, with 8 bases of the junction left unmatched. Germline assignment: CDR1 SNHLY and CDR2 FYNNEI. The CDR3 nucleotides read TGTGCCAGCAGCCGCCCGGGACAGGAGAATCAGCCCCAGCATTTT. Translated: CASSRPGQENQPQHF.

This clone was seen just once. This chain joins TRBV7-9 and TRBJ2-2; D perhaps matches TRBD2 (6 bases). CDR1 and CDR2 from the germline V gene are SEHNR and FQNEAQ (reference sequence). Trimming cost V 5 bases and J 2 bases, with 12 bases left between them. CDR3 length: 15 residues. The CDR3, as DNA: TGTGCCAGCAGCCCCCGGGACTTTAACACCGGGGAGCTGTTTTTT. Its translation is CASSPRDFNTGELFF.

The gene calls are TRBV2 and TRBJ1-5; 7 nucleotides align to TRBD1. With 4 bases clipped from V and 9 bases from J, the junction kept 3 bases outside the gene matches. The CDR3 totals 12 residues. Germline lookup yields CDR1 SNHLY and CDR2 FYNNEI. Here the CDR3 reads CASSVGDRPQHF. The CDR3, as DNA: TGTGCCAGCAGTGTAGGGGACAGGCCCCAGCATTTT.

This chain uses TRBV7-9 with TRBJ1-6, with 8 bases lining up with TRBD1. Trimming took 8 bases from V and 5 from J; bases not matched to a gene: 8. Looked up from germline, CDR1 is SEHNR and CDR2 is FQNEAQ (reference sequence). The CDR3 runs 15 residues. As DNA, the CDR3 is TGTGCCAGCCAGGGGGCGAGGGTGGATAATTCACCCCTCCACTTT. Its protein is CASQGARVDNSPLHF.